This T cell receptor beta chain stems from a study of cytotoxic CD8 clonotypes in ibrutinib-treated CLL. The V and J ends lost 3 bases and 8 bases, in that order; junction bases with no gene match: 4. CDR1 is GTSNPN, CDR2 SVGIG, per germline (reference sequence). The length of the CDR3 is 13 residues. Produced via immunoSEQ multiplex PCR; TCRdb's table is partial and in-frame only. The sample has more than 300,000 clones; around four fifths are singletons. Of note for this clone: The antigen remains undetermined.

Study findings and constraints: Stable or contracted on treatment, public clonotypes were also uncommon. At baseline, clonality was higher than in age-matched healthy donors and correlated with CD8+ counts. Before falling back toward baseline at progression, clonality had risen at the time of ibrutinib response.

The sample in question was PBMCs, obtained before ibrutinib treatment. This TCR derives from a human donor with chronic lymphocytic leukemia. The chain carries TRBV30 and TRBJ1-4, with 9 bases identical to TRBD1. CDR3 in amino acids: CAWRDRGREKLFF. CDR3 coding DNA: TGTGCCTGGAGGGACAGGGGCCGGGAAAAACTGTTTTTT.